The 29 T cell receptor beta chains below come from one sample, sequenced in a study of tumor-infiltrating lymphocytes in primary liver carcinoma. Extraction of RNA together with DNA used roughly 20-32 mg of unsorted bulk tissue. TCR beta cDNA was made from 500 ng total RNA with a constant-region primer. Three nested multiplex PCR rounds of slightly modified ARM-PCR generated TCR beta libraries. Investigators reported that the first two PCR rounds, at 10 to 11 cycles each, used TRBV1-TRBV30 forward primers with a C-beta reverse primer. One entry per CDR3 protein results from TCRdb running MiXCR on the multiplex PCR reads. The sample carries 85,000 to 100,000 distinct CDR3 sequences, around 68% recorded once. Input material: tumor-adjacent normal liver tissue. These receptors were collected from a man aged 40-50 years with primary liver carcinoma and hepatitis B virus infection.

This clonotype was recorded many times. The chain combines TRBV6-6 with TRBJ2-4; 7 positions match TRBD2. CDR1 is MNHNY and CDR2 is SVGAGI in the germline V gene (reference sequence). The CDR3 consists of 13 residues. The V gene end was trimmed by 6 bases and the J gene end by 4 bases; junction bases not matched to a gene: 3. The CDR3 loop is CASRVGGKNIQYF. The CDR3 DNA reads TGTGCCAGCAGGGTGGGAGGGAAAAACATTCAGTACTTC.

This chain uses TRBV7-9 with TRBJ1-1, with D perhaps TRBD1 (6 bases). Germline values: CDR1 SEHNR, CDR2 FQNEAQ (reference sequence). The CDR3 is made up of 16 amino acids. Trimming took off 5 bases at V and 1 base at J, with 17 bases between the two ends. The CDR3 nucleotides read TGTGCCAGCAGCGTCCTTGAGGGGGGAAAGAACACTGAAGCTTTCTTT. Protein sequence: CASSVLEGGKNTEAFF.

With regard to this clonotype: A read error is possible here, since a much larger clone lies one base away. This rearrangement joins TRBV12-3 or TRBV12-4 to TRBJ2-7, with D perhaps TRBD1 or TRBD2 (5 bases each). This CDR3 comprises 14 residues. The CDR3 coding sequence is TGTACCAGACCGTTCGGGACGGTCTCCTACGAGCAGTACTTC. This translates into CTRPFGTVSYEQYF.

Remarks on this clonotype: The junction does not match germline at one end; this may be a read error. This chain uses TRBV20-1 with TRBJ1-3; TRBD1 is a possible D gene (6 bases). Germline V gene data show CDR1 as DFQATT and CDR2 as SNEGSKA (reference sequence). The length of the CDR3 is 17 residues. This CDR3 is CSASFVGGTRTGNTINF. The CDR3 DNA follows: TGCAGTGCTAGTTTTGTGGGCGGGACACGGACTGGAAACACCATAAATTTT.

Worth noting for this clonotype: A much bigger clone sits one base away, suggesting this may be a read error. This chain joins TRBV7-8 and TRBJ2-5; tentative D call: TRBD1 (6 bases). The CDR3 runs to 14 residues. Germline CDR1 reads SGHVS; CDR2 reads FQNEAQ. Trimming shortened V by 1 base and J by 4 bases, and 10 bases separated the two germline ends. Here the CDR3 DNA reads TGTGCCAGCAGCTTAGACACAGGGTTAGAGACCCAGTACTTC. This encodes CASSLDTGLETQYF.

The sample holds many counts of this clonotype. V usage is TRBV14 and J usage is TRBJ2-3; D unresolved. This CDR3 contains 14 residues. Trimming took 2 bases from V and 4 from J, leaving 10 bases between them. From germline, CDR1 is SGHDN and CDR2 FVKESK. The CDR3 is CASSQIFSPDTQYF. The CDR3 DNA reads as TGTGCCAGCAGCCAAATATTCTCCCCAGATACGCAGTATTTT.

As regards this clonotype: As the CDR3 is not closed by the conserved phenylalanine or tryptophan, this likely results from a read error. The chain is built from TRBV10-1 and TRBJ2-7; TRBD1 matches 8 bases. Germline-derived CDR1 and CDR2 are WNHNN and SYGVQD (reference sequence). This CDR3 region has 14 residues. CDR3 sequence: CACSGTGASYEQYY. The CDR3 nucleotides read TGCGCCTGCAGTGGGACAGGCGCCTCCTACGAGCAGTACTAC.

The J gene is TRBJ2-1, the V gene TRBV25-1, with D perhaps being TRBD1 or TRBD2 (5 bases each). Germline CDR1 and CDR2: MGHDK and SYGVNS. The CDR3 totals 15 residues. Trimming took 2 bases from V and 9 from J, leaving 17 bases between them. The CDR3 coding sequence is TGTGCCAGCAGTGAACCATCCCTCGGTGGGGGTGAGCAGTTCTTC. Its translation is CASSEPSLGGGEQFF.

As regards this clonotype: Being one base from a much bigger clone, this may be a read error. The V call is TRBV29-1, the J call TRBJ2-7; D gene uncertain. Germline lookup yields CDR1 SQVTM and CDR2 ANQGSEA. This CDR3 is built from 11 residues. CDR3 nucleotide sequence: TGCAGGGTATCCGACGGCTACGAGCAGTACTTC. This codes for CRVSDGYEQYF.

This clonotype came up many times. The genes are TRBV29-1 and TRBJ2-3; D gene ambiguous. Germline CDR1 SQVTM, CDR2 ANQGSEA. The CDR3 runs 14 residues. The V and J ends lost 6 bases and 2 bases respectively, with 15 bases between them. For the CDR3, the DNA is TGCAGCGTATCTCCCCTGGCCGTCACAGATACGCAGTATTTT. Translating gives CSVSPLAVTDTQYF.

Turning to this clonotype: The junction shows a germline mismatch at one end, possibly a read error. The DNA for the CDR3 is TGTGCTAGCAGTTTAGTAGCAGCAGATACGCAGCATTTT. Amino acid sequence: CASSLVAADTQHF. V and J are TRBV12-3 or TRBV12-4 and TRBJ2-3; D is uncertain. The J call may be faulty, since TRBJ1-5 better matches the DNA end. The CDR3 runs 13 residues.

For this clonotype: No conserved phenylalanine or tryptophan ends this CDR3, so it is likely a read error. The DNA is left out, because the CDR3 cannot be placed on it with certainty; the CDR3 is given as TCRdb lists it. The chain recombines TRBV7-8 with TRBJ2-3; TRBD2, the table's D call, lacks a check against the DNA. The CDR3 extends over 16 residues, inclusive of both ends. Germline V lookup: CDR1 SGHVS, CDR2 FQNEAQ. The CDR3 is CASSSETSGRLDTRYL.

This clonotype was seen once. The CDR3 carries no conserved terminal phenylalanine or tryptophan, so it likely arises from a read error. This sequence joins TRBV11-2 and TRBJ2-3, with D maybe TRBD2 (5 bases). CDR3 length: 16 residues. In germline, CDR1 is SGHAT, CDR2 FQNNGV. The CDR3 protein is CTSSLGGGTRTDTQYL. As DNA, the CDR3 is TGTACCAGCAGCTTAGGTGGCGGAACTAGAACAGATACGCAGTATTTG.

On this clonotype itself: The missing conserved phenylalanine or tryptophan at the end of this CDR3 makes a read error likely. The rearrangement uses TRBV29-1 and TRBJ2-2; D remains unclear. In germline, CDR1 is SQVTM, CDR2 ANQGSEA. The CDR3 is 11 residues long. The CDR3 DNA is TGCAACGTTGTTAGGTCCGGGGAGCTGTTTTGT. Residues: CNVVRSGELFC.

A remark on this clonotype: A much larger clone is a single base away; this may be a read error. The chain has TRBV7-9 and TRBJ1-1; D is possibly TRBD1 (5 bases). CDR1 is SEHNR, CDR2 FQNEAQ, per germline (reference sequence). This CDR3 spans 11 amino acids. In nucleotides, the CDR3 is TGTGCCAACAGCTTAGGGGCCGGAGCTTTCTTT. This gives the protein CANSLGAGAFF.

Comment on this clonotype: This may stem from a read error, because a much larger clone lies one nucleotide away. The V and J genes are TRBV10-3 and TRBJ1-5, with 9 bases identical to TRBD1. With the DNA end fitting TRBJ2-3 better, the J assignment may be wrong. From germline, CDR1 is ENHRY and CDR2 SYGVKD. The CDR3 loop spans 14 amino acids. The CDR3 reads CAISGDRDVQPQYF. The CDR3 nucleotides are TGTGCCATCAGCGGGGACAGGGATGTTCAGCCCCAGTATTTT.

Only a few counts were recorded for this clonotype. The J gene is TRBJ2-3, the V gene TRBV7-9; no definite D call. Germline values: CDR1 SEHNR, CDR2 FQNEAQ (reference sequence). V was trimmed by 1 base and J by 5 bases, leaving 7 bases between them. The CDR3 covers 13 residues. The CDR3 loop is CASSLGRKDTQYF. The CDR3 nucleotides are TGTGCCAGCAGCTTAGGGAGAAAAGATACGCAGTATTTT.

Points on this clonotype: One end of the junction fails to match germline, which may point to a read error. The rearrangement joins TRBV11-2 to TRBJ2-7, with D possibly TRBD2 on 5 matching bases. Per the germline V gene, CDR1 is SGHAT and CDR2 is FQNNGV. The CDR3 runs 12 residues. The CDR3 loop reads CASNLVREEQYF. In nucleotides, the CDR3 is TGTGCCAGCAACTTAGTAAGGGAGGAGCAGTACTTC.

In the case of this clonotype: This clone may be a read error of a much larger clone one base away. The CDR3 loop is CTIGGTDNSPLHF. CDR3 sequence (DNA): TGTACCATCGGGGGGACAGACAATTCACCCCTCCACTTT. V gene TRBV10-3 combines with J gene TRBJ1-6, with TRBD1 matching 7 bases. In germline, CDR1 is ENHRY, CDR2 SYGVKD. The CDR3 covers 13 residues.

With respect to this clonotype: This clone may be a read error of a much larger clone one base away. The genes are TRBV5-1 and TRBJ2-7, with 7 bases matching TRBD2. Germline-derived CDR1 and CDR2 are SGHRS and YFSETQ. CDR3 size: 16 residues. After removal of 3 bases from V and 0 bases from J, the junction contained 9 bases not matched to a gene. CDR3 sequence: CASSSEAGGSSYEQYF. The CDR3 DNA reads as TGCGCCAGCAGCTCGGAAGCCGGGGGGAGCTCCTACGAGCAGTACTTC.

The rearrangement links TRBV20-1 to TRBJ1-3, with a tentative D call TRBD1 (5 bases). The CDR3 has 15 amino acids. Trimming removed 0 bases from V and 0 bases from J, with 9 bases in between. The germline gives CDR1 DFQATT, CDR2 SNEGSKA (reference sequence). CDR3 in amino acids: CSARDVGGSGNTIYF. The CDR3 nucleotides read TGCAGTGCTAGAGATGTCGGGGGCTCTGGAAACACCATATATTTT.

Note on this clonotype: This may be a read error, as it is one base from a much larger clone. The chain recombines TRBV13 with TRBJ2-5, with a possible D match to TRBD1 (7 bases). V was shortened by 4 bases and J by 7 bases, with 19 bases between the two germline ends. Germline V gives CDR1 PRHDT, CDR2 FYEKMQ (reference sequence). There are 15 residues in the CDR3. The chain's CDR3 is CASSSDRPRGGTQYF. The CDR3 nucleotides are TGTGCCAGCAGCTCGGACAGGCCTCGGGGAGGGACCCAGTACTTC.

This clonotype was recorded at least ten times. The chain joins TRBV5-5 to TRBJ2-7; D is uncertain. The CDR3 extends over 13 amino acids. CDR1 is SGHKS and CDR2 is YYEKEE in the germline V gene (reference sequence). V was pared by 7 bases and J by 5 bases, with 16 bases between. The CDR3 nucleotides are TGTGCCAGCGCCCCTTGGGCAGAGGACGAGCAGTACTTC. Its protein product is CASAPWAEDEQYF.

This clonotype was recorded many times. Here the CDR3 DNA reads TGTGCCAGCAGTGCCTACCCGGGACAGGGAAGGGGTGAAGCTTTCTTT. The encoded protein is CASSAYPGQGRGEAFF. The chain employs TRBV28 and TRBJ1-1, with TRBD1 matching 9 bases. CDR3 length equals 16 residues. V dropped 5 bases and J dropped 7; count of bases not matched to a gene: 14. Germline V gene sequence: CDR1 MDHEN, CDR2 SYDVKM. Looking up the rest from reference TRBV28 and TRBJ1-1 gives the full variable domain: DVKVTQSSRYLVKRTGEKVFLECVQDMDHENMFWYRQDPGLGLRLIYFSYDVKMKEKGDIPEGYSVSREKKERFSLILESASTNQTSMYLCASSAYPGQGRGEAFFGQGTRLTVV.

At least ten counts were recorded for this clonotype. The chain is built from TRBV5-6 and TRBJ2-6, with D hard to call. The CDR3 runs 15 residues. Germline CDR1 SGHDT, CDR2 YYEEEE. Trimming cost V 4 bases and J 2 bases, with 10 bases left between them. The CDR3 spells CASSLTGTGANVLTF. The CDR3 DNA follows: TGTGCCAGCAGCCTGACTGGGACTGGGGCCAACGTCCTGACTTTC.

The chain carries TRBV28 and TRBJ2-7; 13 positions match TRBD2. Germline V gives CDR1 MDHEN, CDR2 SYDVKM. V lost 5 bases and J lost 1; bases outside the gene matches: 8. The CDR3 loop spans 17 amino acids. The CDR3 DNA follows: TGTGCCAGCAGTATACAGGGACTAGCGGGATCGTCCTACGAGCAGTACTTC. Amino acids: CASSIQGLAGSSYEQYF. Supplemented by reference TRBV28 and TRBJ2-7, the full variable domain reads DVKVTQSSRYLVKRTGEKVFLECVQDMDHENMFWYRQDPGLGLRLIYFSYDVKMKEKGDIPEGYSVSREKKERFSLILESASTNQTSMYLCASSIQGLAGSSYEQYFGPGTRLTVT.

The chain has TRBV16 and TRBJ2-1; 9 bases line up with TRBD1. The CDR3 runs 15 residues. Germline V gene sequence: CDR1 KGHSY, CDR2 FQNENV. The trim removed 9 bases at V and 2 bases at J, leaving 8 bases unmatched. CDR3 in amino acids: CASNQGQGTYNEQFF. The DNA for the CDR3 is TGTGCCAGTAACCAGGGACAGGGAACCTACAATGAGCAGTTCTTC.

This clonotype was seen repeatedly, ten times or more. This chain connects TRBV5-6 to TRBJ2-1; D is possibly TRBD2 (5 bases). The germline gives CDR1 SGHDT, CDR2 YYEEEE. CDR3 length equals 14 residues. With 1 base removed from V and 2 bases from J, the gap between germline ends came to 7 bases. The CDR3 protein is CASSLRGTYNEQFF. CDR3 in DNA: TGTGCCAGCAGCTTGAGAGGGACCTACAATGAGCAGTTCTTC. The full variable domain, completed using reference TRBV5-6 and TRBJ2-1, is DAGVTQSPTHLIKTRGQQVTLRCSPKSGHDTVSWYQQALGQGPQFIFQYYEEEERQRGNFPDRFSGHQFPNYSSELNVNALLLGDSALYLCASSLRGTYNEQFFGPGTRLTVL.

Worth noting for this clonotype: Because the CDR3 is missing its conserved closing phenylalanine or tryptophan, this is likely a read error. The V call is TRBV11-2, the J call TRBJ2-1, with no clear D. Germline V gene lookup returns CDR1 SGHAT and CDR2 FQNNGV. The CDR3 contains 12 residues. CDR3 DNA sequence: TGCGTCAGCAGCCTCGTTGGGAATGAGCAGTTCTCC. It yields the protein CVSSLVGNEQFS.